This T cell receptor (beta chain) was recovered during a study of CD8 T cells in ankylosing spondylitis (dated by TCRdb to about 2017). In the study overall: The study profiled T cell receptor beta repertoires in healthy donors and ankylosing spondylitis patients to find disease-linked TCR variants. Peripheral blood was sampled, and synovial fluid was also collected from ankylosing spondylitis patients. In total, the full study cohort was made up of some 100 healthy donors and more than 20 ankylosing spondylitis patients.

This clonotype has just a few counts. Its target antigen remains unknown. The input lacks base qualities; no much larger clone sits a single base away. Study-wide conclusions, independent of this receptor: Blood from ankylosing spondylitis patients appeared to be characterized by a TCR beta motif made up of seven or eight highly homologous amino acid variants. The disease-linked clones showed a CD8+ phenotype and occurred at relatively low frequencies in peripheral blood. Some motif variants were previously reported in synovial fluid and blood of reactive arthritis patients, suggesting common disease-initiation mechanisms. The disease-linked clones were reported to be significantly enriched in matched synovial fluid samples from ankylosing spondylitis patients.

Sequencing took place on an Illumina HiSeq 2500. Quantitative 5'-RACE with molecular barcodes was the method used to prepare the TCR beta libraries. From the authors' description of their analysis: A new computational method, built on a probabilistic model of VDJ rearrangement, was used to identify disease-linked TCR variants. Starting from the raw public reads, TCRdb applied fastp trimming at Q25, assembled clones with MiXCR and retained in-frame beta chains. For every CDR3 protein sequence, its rows merge into one entry that carries the most common genes and DNA. None of the V and J calls come from the authors' own analysis; TCRdb made them. In this sample the table shows about 540,000 distinct CDR3 sequences, 12% of which occur a single time. Under 7.5% of the sample belongs to the ten largest clones. Sequenced: blood, either unsorted or a sorted T cell fraction (not recorded which). The sequence came from a male donor with ankylosing spondylitis.

The CDR3 reads CSVEVGTGAAEQYF. The DNA is as follows: TGCAGCGTTGAGGTGGGGACAGGGGCAGCCGAGCAGTACTTC. This chain joins TRBV29-1 to TRBJ2-7; 10 bases in between match TRBD1. V lost 3 bases and J lost 6 bases, and the count of bases not matched to a germline gene is 8. CDR1 is given as SQVTM and CDR2 as ANQGSEA, both from the germline V gene. The CDR3, cysteine through phenylalanine, is 14 amino acids long. The kept DNA is CDR3 alone, 42 bases in frame from the first base.